These T cell receptor beta chains were read from a single sample in a study of blood T cell repertoires in COVID-19. Method: immunoSEQ multiplex PCR; TCRdb's copy keeps in-frame clones and lacks some. Here the sample spans about 250,000 clones, around nine tenths being singletons. Sequencing used peripheral blood. The receptor source for this set is a man between 18 and 35 years old with active or convalescent COVID-19. Both conserved end residues are part of each CDR3. The order of the fields is D gene, clone size, V gene, J gene, CDR3 protein, CDR3 DNA. A D gene is named only where the DNA matches it firmly. The size field is filled for only some rows; it gives once, few, many or a size class.

D: TRBD2
size: -
V: TRBV5-1
J: TRBJ2-3
CDR3: CASSLVAGGVTDTQYF
DNA: TGCGCCAGCAGCTTGGTGGCGGGGGGGGTCACAGATACGCAGTATTTT

D: -
size: few
V: TRBV12-3/TRBV12-4
J: TRBJ1-2
CDR3: CASSTTELYGYTF
DNA: TGTGCCAGCAGCACCACTGAACTCTATGGCTACACCTTC

D: TRBD1
size: -
V: TRBV9
J: TRBJ1-2
CDR3: CASSLSPIHRDRADGYTF
DNA: TGTGCCAGCAGCCTTTCACCTATACACCGGGACAGGGCGGATGGCTACACCTTC

D: -
size: -
V: TRBV4-3
J: TRBJ1-2
CDR3: CASSQDSGSRGYTF
DNA: TGCGCCAGCAGCCAAGATAGCGGATCTCGAGGCTACACCTTC

D: -
size: -
V: TRBV9
J: TRBJ1-5
CDR3: CASSSEGGRDQPQHF
DNA: TGTGCCAGCAGCTCAGAGGGAGGGAGGGATCAGCCCCAGCATTTT

D: TRBD2
size: -
V: TRBV4-2
J: TRBJ2-1
CDR3: CASSQTGTSGSNEQFF
DNA: TGTGCCAGCAGTCAAACCGGGACTAGCGGGAGCAATGAGCAGTTCTTC

D: -
size: once
V: TRBV5-1
J: TRBJ2-1
CDR3: CASSLGVGEQFF
DNA: TGCGCCAGCAGCTTGGGCGTCGGGGAGCAGTTCTTC

D: -
size: once
V: TRBV6-5
J: TRBJ1-3
CDR3: CACGGPSSGNTIYF
DNA: TGTGCCTGTGGAGGGCCCAGCTCTGGAAACACCATATATTTT

D: -
size: -
V: TRBV12-3/TRBV12-4
J: TRBJ1-1
CDR3: CASTPTENTEAFF
DNA: TGTGCCAGCACCCCGACAGAAAACACTGAAGCTTTCTTT

D: TRBD1
size: -
V: TRBV6-5
J: TRBJ2-1
CDR3: CASRETGVSYNEQFF
DNA: TGTGCCAGCAGAGAGACAGGGGTCTCCTACAATGAGCAGTTCTTC

D: TRBD2
size: -
V: TRBV7-9
J: TRBJ2-3
CDR3: CASKLTGTSGRAGTDTQYF
DNA: TGTGCCAGCAAGTTGACCGGGACTAGCGGGAGGGCCGGCACAGATACGCAGTATTTT

D: -
size: once
V: TRBV9
J: TRBJ1-1
CDR3: CASSVLKGAAEAFF
DNA: TGTGCCAGCAGCGTCCTAAAAGGGGCGGCTGAAGCTTTCTTT

D: -
size: -
V: TRBV30
J: TRBJ1-6
CDR3: CAWRFTGSYNSPLHF
DNA: TGTGCCTGGAGGTTCACAGGTTCTTATAATTCACCCCTCCACTTT

D: -
size: -
V: TRBV25-1
J: TRBJ2-7
CDR3: CASSESRTNSYEQYF
DNA: TGTGCCAGCAGTGAGAGCCGGACAAATTCCTACGAGCAGTACTTC

D: TRBD1
size: few
V: TRBV28
J: TRBJ1-1
CDR3: CASSTQTGARIPEAFF
DNA: TGTGCCAGCAGTACCCAGACAGGGGCTCGTATTCCTGAAGCTTTCTTT

D: TRBD2
size: -
V: TRBV28
J: TRBJ2-4
CDR3: CASSSSGSGAAKNIQYF
DNA: TGTGCCAGCAGTTCTAGCGGGAGCGGGGCGGCCAAAAACATTCAGTACTTC

D: -
size: once
V: TRBV3-1/TRBV3-2
J: TRBJ2-7
CDR3: CASSSRDFSGQYF
DNA: TGTGCCAGCAGCAGCCGGGACTTCTCCGGGCAGTACTTC

D: -
size: -
V: TRBV6-5
J: TRBJ1-5
CDR3: CASSFGGNQPQHF
DNA: TGTGCCAGCAGTTTTGGGGGGAATCAGCCCCAGCATTTT

D: -
size: -
V: TRBV3-1/TRBV3-2
J: TRBJ1-3
CDR3: CASSLLRELSGNTIYF
DNA: TGTGCCAGCAGCCTCCTTAGGGAGTTGAGCGGAAACACCATATATTTT

D: TRBD1
size: -
V: TRBV7-9
J: TRBJ1-2
CDR3: CASRNPTGDANYGYTF
DNA: TGTGCCAGCAGGAACCCGACAGGGGATGCTAACTATGGCTACACCTTC

D: -
size: -
V: TRBV6-2/TRBV6-3
J: TRBJ2-7
CDR3: CASSYLTGYEQYF
DNA: TGTGCCAGCAGTTACCTGACGGGGTACGAGCAGTACTTC

D: TRBD1
size: once
V: TRBV7-2
J: TRBJ2-2
CDR3: CASSRDRGIRELFF
DNA: TGTGCCAGCAGCCGGGACAGGGGGATCCGGGAGCTGTTTTTT

D: TRBD1
size: -
V: TRBV13
J: TRBJ2-5
CDR3: CASSLTGAQETQYF
DNA: TGTGCCAGCAGCCTGACAGGGGCACAAGAGACCCAGTACTTC

D: -
size: -
V: TRBV7-9
J: TRBJ1-5
CDR3: CASSLGSGLLDQPQHF
DNA: TGTGCCAGCAGCTTAGGGTCAGGGCTTTTGGATCAGCCCCAGCATTTT

D: -
size: once
V: TRBV6-2/TRBV6-3
J: TRBJ2-3
CDR3: CASSYRGREHLDTQYF
DNA: TGTGCCAGCAGTTACCGAGGTCGGGAGCATCTAGATACGCAGTATTTT

D: TRBD2
size: -
V: TRBV28
J: TRBJ2-7
CDR3: CASSSGLARSF
DNA: TGTGCCAGCAGTTCCGGACTAGCGAGAAGCTTC